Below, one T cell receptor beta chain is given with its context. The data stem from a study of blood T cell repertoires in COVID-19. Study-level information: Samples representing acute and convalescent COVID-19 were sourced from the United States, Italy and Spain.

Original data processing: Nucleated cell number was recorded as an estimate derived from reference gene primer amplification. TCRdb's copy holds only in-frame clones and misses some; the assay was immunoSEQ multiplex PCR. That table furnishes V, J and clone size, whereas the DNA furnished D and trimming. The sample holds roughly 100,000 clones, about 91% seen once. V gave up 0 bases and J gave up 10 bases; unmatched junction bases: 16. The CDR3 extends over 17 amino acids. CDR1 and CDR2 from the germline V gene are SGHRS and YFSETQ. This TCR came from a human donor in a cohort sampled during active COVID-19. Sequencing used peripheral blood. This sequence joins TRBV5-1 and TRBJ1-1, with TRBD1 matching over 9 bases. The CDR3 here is CASSLAPGQGMDKGAFF. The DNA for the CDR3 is TGCGCCAGCAGCTTGGCCCCGGGACAGGGTATGGACAAGGGAGCTTTCTTT.